This passage covers 28 T cell receptor beta chains from one sample sequenced in a study of beta chain features in type 1 diabetes. Overall study findings and caveats: Shortening of TCRB CDR3s, moderate but significant, appeared in all four CD4+ subsets of Type 1 diabetes patients.

These receptors are not linked to any known antigen. Sequenced material consisted of expressed TCRB transcripts (all of the isolated RNA was reverse transcribed). TCRdb's table, derived via immunoSEQ multiplex PCR, lists solely in-frame clones and lacks some. The sample has 240,000 or so clones, roughly 22% seen once. The sample comprised naive CD4+ T cells from blood. The receptor set was obtained from a woman aged 35 to 49 with type 1 diabetes.

This clone was detected only a few times. This chain links TRBV5-1 with TRBJ1-1; unclear D gene. This CDR3 spans 15 amino acids. Germline V gives CDR1 SGHRS, CDR2 YFSETQ. V gave up 3 bases and J gave up 2 bases, with 14 bases separating them. The CDR3 DNA reads as TGCGCCAGCAGCTCCGTTCCGCAGATAAACACTGAAGCTTTCTTT. It translates to CASSSVPQINTEAFF.

This clone came up a few times. The chain combines TRBV5-1 with TRBJ2-5; D might be TRBD1 (5 bases). The germline V gene encodes CDR1 SGHRS and CDR2 YFSETQ. Trimming left V 0 bases short and J 2 bases short, with 14 bases between. The CDR3 sequence is 16 residues long. Written as DNA, the CDR3 is TGCGCCAGCAGCTTGGAGGTTTGGGGCGGACAAGAGACCCAGTACTTC. Translation gives CASSLEVWGGQETQYF.

This clone has just a few counts. The chain joins TRBV11-3 to TRBJ2-5; 7 nucleotides align to TRBD1. The ends lost 1 base at V and 1 base at J; junction bases unmatched: 9. Germline loops: CDR1 SGHNT, CDR2 YENEEA. The CDR3 has 17 amino acids. CDR3 sequence (DNA): TGTGCCAGCAGCTTAGGGAACCTGGGACAGCTCCAAGAGACCCAGTACTTC. Its protein product is CASSLGNLGQLQETQYF.

This clone was observed a few times. The V gene is TRBV30, the J gene TRBJ1-2; D is perhaps TRBD1 (6 bases). The CDR3 consists of 11 residues. Germline CDR1 GTSNPN, CDR2 SVGIG (reference sequence). The V end was cut by 0 bases, the J end by 8 bases, with 7 bases between. CDR3 sequence: CAWSVRGGYTF. The DNA for the CDR3 is TGTGCCTGGAGTGTTAGGGGGGGCTACACCTTC.

This chain joins TRBV4-3 and TRBJ2-7; 7 bases align to TRBD1. Trimming removed 2 bases from V and 3 bases from J; junction bases left unmatched: 7. Germline V gene sequence: CDR1 LGHNA, CDR2 YSLEER. This CDR3 is 15 amino acids long. The CDR3 is CASSQQTGQGYEQYF. The CDR3 DNA sequence: TGCGCCAGCAGCCAACAGACAGGGCAGGGCTACGAGCAGTACTTC.

The chain joins TRBV5-4 to TRBJ2-6, with TRBD1 matching over 9 bases. The CDR3 length is 14 residues. Trimming removed 10 bases from V and 4 bases from J; junction bases left unmatched: 6. CDR1 SGHNT and CDR2 YYREEE come from the germline V gene (reference sequence). The CDR3: CAGGTGTGANVLTF. CDR3 DNA: TGTGCCGGCGGGACAGGGACGGGGGCCAACGTCCTGACTTTC.

This clone was picked up a small number of times. The V gene is TRBV9, the J gene TRBJ2-5; no reliable D call. V lost 0 bases and J lost 2, with 8 bases in between. The CDR3 covers 14 residues. CDR1 SGDLS and CDR2 YYNGEE come from the germline V gene. The CDR3 spells CASSVGEVQETQYF. The CDR3 DNA follows: TGTGCCAGCAGCGTAGGAGAGGTTCAAGAGACCCAGTACTTC.

This clone was found a few times. The chain joins TRBV25-1 to TRBJ1-4; 8 bases align to TRBD1. The CDR3 runs 15 residues. Germline values: CDR1 MGHDK, CDR2 SYGVNS. V was clipped by 4 bases and J by 5 bases; unmatched bases: 6. CDR3: CASSGWTGRNEKLFF. In nucleotides, the CDR3 is TGTGCCAGCAGTGGGTGGACAGGGAGGAATGAAAAACTGTTTTTT.

The chain has TRBV10-3 and TRBJ2-1; 9 nucleotides line up with TRBD1. Germline trimming cut 7 bases from V and 2 bases from J; bases unmatched to any gene: 3. Per the germline V gene, CDR1 is ENHRY and CDR2 is SYGVKD. CDR3 length: 14 amino acids. In nucleotides, the CDR3 is TGTGCCATCAACGGGGACAGGGCCTACAATGAGCAGTTCTTC. It encodes CAINGDRAYNEQFF.

The chain uses TRBV11-2 and TRBJ1-2; TRBD1 matches at 7 bases. The germline CDR1 and CDR2 sequences are SGHAT and FQNNGV. CDR3 length: 15 residues. V lost 0 bases to trimming and J lost 8 bases; unmatched junction nucleotides: 9. The DNA of the CDR3 is TGTGCCAGCAGCTTAGACAATACAGGGGCGGGAGGCTACACCTTC. This codes for CASSLDNTGAGGYTF.

This clone has only a few counts. The chain joins TRBV7-2 to TRBJ1-1; D gene ambiguous. V was shortened by 3 bases and J by 1 base, with 9 bases between the two germline ends. The germline gives CDR1 SGHTA, CDR2 FQGNSA. The CDR3 runs to 14 residues. The CDR3 spells CASSFTRGNTEAFF. The CDR3 DNA is TGTGCCAGCAGCTTTACTCGGGGGAACACTGAAGCTTTCTTT.

This clone appeared a few times. J is TRBJ2-2 and V is TRBV30, with 9 bases fitting TRBD1. Germline V gene lookup returns CDR1 GTSNPN and CDR2 SVGIG (reference sequence). CDR3 size: 14 residues. In nucleotides, the CDR3 is TGTGCTAGGAGGACAGGGGTGAACACCGGGGAGCTGTTTTTT. Its protein is CARRTGVNTGELFF. Combining the CDR3 with reference TRBV30 and TRBJ2-2 gives the whole variable domain SQTIHQWPATLVQPVGSPLSLECTVEGTSNPNLYWYRQAAGRGLQLLFYSVGIGQISSEVPQNLSASRPQDRQFILSSKKLLLSDSGFYLCARRTGVNTGELFFGEGSRLTVL.

The chain couples TRBV6-5 to TRBJ1-2; D is perhaps TRBD1 (5 bases). Germline V CDR1 and CDR2: MNHEY, SVGAGI. Trimming left V 2 bases short and J 2 bases short, with 6 bases between. The CDR3 sequence is 13 residues long. Written as DNA, the CDR3 is TGTGCCAGCAGTTACCAGGGCAACTATGGCTACACCTTC. It yields the protein CASSYQGNYGYTF.

The CDR3: CARARGRRQPQHF. CDR3 nucleotide sequence: TGTGCTCGAGCAAGGGGGCGAAGACAGCCCCAGCATTTT. This chain joins TRBV6-5 and TRBJ1-5; 7 nucleotides align to TRBD1. The germline V gene has CDR1 MNHEY and CDR2 SVGAGI. CDR3 length equals 13 residues.

Only a few counts were recorded for this clone. V and J are TRBV4-3 and TRBJ2-3; 8 bases align to TRBD1. Germline V gives CDR1 LGHNA, CDR2 YSLEER. The V gene end was trimmed by 3 bases and the J gene end by 1 base; junction bases not matched to a gene: 9. The CDR3 runs to 17 residues. The CDR3 DNA reads as TGCGCCAGCAGCCATGTAACGGGACAGGCCGGCACAGATACGCAGTATTTT. Its protein product is CASSHVTGQAGTDTQYF.

The chain couples TRBV7-2 to TRBJ2-5; a weak D match, TRBD2 (6 bases). CDR3 size: 14 residues. Trimming took 3 bases from V and 5 from J, leaving 13 bases between them. Germline V CDR1 and CDR2: SGHTA, FQGNSA. The CDR3 here is CASSFWRGSETQYF. CDR3 coding DNA: TGTGCCAGCAGCTTCTGGCGGGGCTCGGAGACCCAGTACTTC. Full variable domain (remainder filled in from reference TRBV7-2 and TRBJ2-5): GAGVSQSPSNKVTEKGKDVELRCDPISGHTALYWYRQSLGQGLEFLIYFQGNSAPDKSGLPSDRFSAERTGGSVSTLTIQRTQQEDSAVYLCASSFWRGSETQYFGPGTRLLVL.

This chain uses TRBV15 with TRBJ2-5, with 10 nucleotides matching TRBD2. Trimming removed 0 bases from V and 3 bases from J; junction bases left unmatched: 10. The CDR3 has 18 amino acids. Germline V gene sequence: CDR1 LNHNV, CDR2 YYDKDF (reference sequence). The chain's CDR3 is CATSREIVAAGGKETQYF. The CDR3 DNA reads as TGTGCCACCAGCAGAGAAATAGTGGCAGCGGGGGGGAAAGAGACCCAGTACTTC.

The chain employs TRBV5-6 and TRBJ2-7; 10 bases are shared with TRBD1. This CDR3 has 15 amino acids. Germline assignment: CDR1 SGHDT and CDR2 YYEEEE. The V segment lost 4 bases and the J segment 5 bases; nucleotides outside the gene matches: 9. Here the CDR3 DNA reads TGTGCCAGCAGCCTGCGAGCCGGGACAGGGGACGAGCAGTACTTC. Translated, it gives CASSLRAGTGDEQYF.

The chain links TRBV9 to TRBJ2-3; the match to TRBD1 covers 9 bases. V gave up 2 bases and J gave up 4 bases; unmatched junction bases: 8. Per the germline V gene, CDR1 is SGDLS and CDR2 is YYNGEE. The CDR3 contains 16 residues. The CDR3 nucleotides are TGTGCCAGCAGCGTTCACAGGGGGCCCAGACCAGATACGCAGTATTTT. Amino acids: CASSVHRGPRPDTQYF.

The chain joins TRBV7-9 to TRBJ2-1, with 7 bases lining up with TRBD2. Germline V gene lookup returns CDR1 SEHNR and CDR2 FQNEAQ (reference sequence). Trimming cost V 3 bases and J 8 bases; bases outside gene matches: 4. The length of the CDR3 is 13 residues. The CDR3 DNA follows: TGTGCCAGCAGCTTCATGGCGGGAGATGAGCAGTTCTTC. Amino acid sequence: CASSFMAGDEQFF.

This clone came up a few times. This sequence joins TRBV29-1 and TRBJ2-7; 11 bases line up with TRBD1. Germline loops: CDR1 SQVTM, CDR2 ANQGSEA. J was trimmed by 1 base and V by 7 bases; bases with no gene match: 3. The CDR3 covers 13 residues. The CDR3 region is CSAGTGGSYEQYF. The CDR3 DNA reads TGCAGCGCCGGGACAGGGGGTTCCTACGAGCAGTACTTC.

This clone has just a few counts. The gene calls are TRBV7-9 and TRBJ2-1; 9 nucleotides line up with TRBD2. V trimming: 3 bases; J trimming: 10 bases; junction bases outside the gene matches: 4. In germline, CDR1 is SEHNR, CDR2 FQNEAQ (reference sequence). This CDR3 is 13 amino acids long. The CDR3 DNA is TGTGCCAGCAGCTTCCTACTAGCGGGCGAGCAGTTCTTC. This encodes CASSFLLAGEQFF.

This clone was recorded a few times. The chain joins TRBV4-1 to TRBJ1-5; tentative D call: TRBD1 (6 bases). From germline, CDR1 is MGHRA and CDR2 YSYEKL. CDR3 size: 16 residues. V shed 2 bases and J shed 9 bases, with 20 bases lying between them. CDR3 in amino acids: CASSQLRGAGWWPQHF. CDR3 bases: TGCGCCAGCAGCCAACTTCGGGGGGCAGGTTGGTGGCCCCAGCATTTT.

This clone was picked up a small number of times. The chain combines TRBV18 with TRBJ2-2; the match to TRBD1 covers 9 bases. The germline V gene has CDR1 KGHSH and CDR2 LQKENI. The CDR3 sequence is 16 residues long. Trimming at V came to 2 bases and at J to 2 bases, leaving 3 bases not matched to a gene. The CDR3 bases are TGTGCCAGCTCACCAATGGGACAGGGTAACACCGGGGAGCTGTTTTTT. Protein: CASSPMGQGNTGELFF.

This clone has only a few counts. This chain joins TRBV5-4 and TRBJ2-3, with D unresolved. Trimming took 2 bases from V and 0 from J, leaving 10 bases between them. This CDR3 region has 15 residues. The germline CDR1 and CDR2 sequences are SGHNT and YYREEE (reference sequence). The CDR3 sequence: CASSFIDISTDTQYF. As DNA, the CDR3 is TGTGCCAGCAGCTTCATCGACATAAGCACAGATACGCAGTATTTT.

The genes are TRBV6-6 and TRBJ2-7; D remains unclear. Germline V lookup: CDR1 MNHNY, CDR2 SVGAGI (reference sequence). There are 13 residues in the CDR3. Trimming cost V 10 bases and J 5 bases, with 18 bases left between them. DNA of the CDR3: TGTGCCACCACGTTTGGCGGCCCGGACGAGCAGTACTTC. It specifies CATTFGGPDEQYF.

This clone was seen more than once but under ten times. This chain connects TRBV19 to TRBJ1-4; D gene uncertain. Germline values: CDR1 LNHDA, CDR2 SQIVND (reference sequence). There are 13 residues in the CDR3. Between the trimmed V and J ends, which lost 0 bases and 12 bases, there was a span of 11 bases. As DNA, the CDR3 is TGTGCCAGTAGTATAGAGGAGCGGCGGGAACTGTTTTTT. Translating it yields CASSIEERRELFF.

This clone occurred a few times. This chain joins TRBV2 and TRBJ1-4, with D perhaps matching TRBD1 (6 bases). The CDR3 has 13 residues. In germline, CDR1 is SNHLY, CDR2 FYNNEI. Trimming took off 8 bases at V and 1 base at J, with 8 bases between the two ends. CDR3 bases: TGTGCCAGCCGCAGGGGAACTAATGAAAAACTGTTTTTT. Translating gives CASRRGTNEKLFF.